This T cell receptor (beta chain) originates from a study of spatial heterogeneity in lung cancer. Across the study: Available PBMC from follow-up, collected a median of roughly two years after resection, underwent sequencing. Consistent detection of more beta-chain than alpha-chain sequences was observed.

Time point here: blood at routine non-recurrence follow-up after resection. Findings and limits, study-wide: Resection saw ubiquitous expanded tumor TCRs appear in blood more than follow-up did.

The V gene end was trimmed by 9 bases and the J gene end by 8 bases; junction bases not matched to a gene: 13. Germline CDR1 and CDR2: MDHEN and SYDVKM. The CDR3 totals 14 residues. This clonotype appeared many times. Its antigen is still unknown. A single record per CDR3 protein comes from TCRdb applying MiXCR to the 5' RACE reads. The sample comprises fewer than 150,000 distinct CDR3 sequences, about 10% of which are singletons, and approximately 24% rests with the top ten. The genes are TRBV28 and TRBJ2-1; 7 bases match TRBD2. The sample consisted of PBMCs, taken at follow-up. The receptor was derived from a female donor with early-stage non-small cell lung cancer. The DNA for the CDR3 is TGTGCCAGTGGGCGGGCGGGAGTAGCGGATGAGCAGTTCTTC. It translates to CASGRAGVADEQFF. Variable domain in full (rest from reference TRBV28 and TRBJ2-1): DVKVTQSSRYLVKRTGEKVFLECVQDMDHENMFWYRQDPGLGLRLIYFSYDVKMKEKGDIPEGYSVSREKKERFSLILESASTNQTSMYLCASGRAGVADEQFFGPGTRLTVL.